The source of this T cell receptor beta chain is a study of human T cells and chemical hapten exposure. Turning to the study itself: Each patient's scalp received weekly diphenylcyclopropenone throughout the roughly 23-week study.

Individual cDNA molecules received unique molecular identifiers in the library. TCRdb ran MiXCR on the RACE reads and lists one entry per CDR3 protein. This sample has some 82,000 distinct CDR3 sequences; about 11% occur once, and the top ten carry roughly 4%. Noted time point: patch test 1, 2 weeks after DPC sensitization. Described treatment: therapeutic diphenylcyclopropenone sensitization with weekly scalp DPC. Total RNA was isolated from unfractionated whole blood. This clonotype turned up a few times. As yet, its antigen is unknown. Between the trimmed V and J ends, which lost 1 base and 6 bases, there was a span of 7 bases. The germline V gene encodes CDR1 LNHNV and CDR2 YYDKDF (reference sequence). This CDR3 spans 13 amino acids. Whole-study results and caveats: The study found that DPC sensitization did not change TCRs above 1 in 1000 frequency.

This clonotype was sampled from a woman between 50 and 59 years old with alopecia areata. Some clones in this sample may be carry-over from other donors' samples. The chain recombines TRBV15 with TRBJ1-5, with D possibly being TRBD1 (6 bases). The input for sequencing was whole blood, taken in connection with sensitization to the hapten diphenylcyclopropenone (DPC). The CDR3 protein is CATSRVGGQPQHF. The CDR3 DNA sequence: TGTGCCACCAGCAGAGTAGGGGGTCAGCCCCAGCATTTT.